Presented here are 32 T cell receptor beta chains from one specimen sequenced in a study of blood T cells in healthy people across ages. PCR was performed a second time for about 7 to 12 cycles using a sample-barcoded 5' primer and a J-beta primer mix. TCRdb re-analysed the 5' RACE reads in MiXCR, keeping a single row per CDR3 protein. The repertoire consists of about 680,000 distinct CDR3 sequences, with around 45% occurring once and the leading ten covering under 35%. The material sequenced was blood. Receptors originate from a woman aged 60-75 years in good health.

The V and J genes are TRBV28 and TRBJ2-4; TRBD1 matches 9 bases. The CDR3 length is 14 residues. J gave up 6 bases and V 6 bases, and 6 bases lay outside the gene matches. CDR1 is MDHEN and CDR2 is SYDVKM in the germline V gene. CDR3 DNA sequence: TGTGCCAGCAGCTCGCCGACAGGGGGAAACATTCAGTACTTC. This encodes CASSSPTGGNIQYF.

CDR3 nucleotide sequence: TGTGCCAGCAGTGAATCTGCCTATGGCTACACCTTC. It specifies CASSESAYGYTF. V and J are TRBV2 and TRBJ1-2; D call uncertain. This CDR3 spans 12 amino acids. Germline V CDR1 and CDR2: SNHLY, FYNNEI. Trimming stripped 2 bases from V and 4 bases from J, with 5 bases between.

Only a few counts were recorded for this clonotype. The rearrangement uses TRBV20-1 and TRBJ2-7, with 8 bases matching TRBD1. Germline V lookup: CDR1 DFQATT, CDR2 SNEGSKA (reference sequence). This CDR3 comprises 14 residues. V shed 3 bases, J shed 0 bases, and the junction held 4 bases outside the gene matches. The CDR3 DNA sequence: TGCAGTGCTAGCAGACAGGGGATCTCCTACGAGCAGTACTTC. This gives the protein CSASRQGISYEQYF.

The V gene is TRBV4-3, the J gene TRBJ2-2; 8 positions match TRBD2. Germline CDR1 reads LGHNA; CDR2 reads YSLEER. The CDR3 extends over 17 amino acids. J was trimmed by 1 base and V by 0 bases; bases with no gene match: 4. The CDR3 coding sequence is TGCGCCAGCAGCCAAGACTTGAGCGGGGGGAACACCGGGGAGCTGTTTTTT. It codes for CASSQDLSGGNTGELFF.

The J gene is TRBJ2-7, the V gene TRBV5-4, with 11 bases aligning to TRBD2. Germline V gene sequence: CDR1 SGHNT, CDR2 YYREEE (reference sequence). Trimming removed 4 bases from V and 2 bases from J; junction bases left unmatched: 5. The CDR3 spans 15 residues. The DNA of the CDR3 is TGTGCCAGCAGCCCGGGACTAGCGGTAACCTACGAGCAGTACTTC. This sequence encodes CASSPGLAVTYEQYF.

The gene calls are TRBV20-1 and TRBJ1-5; D remains ambiguous. V was clipped by 5 bases and J by 4 bases, with 9 bases between them. CDR3 length: 12 amino acids. CDR1 is DFQATT, CDR2 SNEGSKA, per germline (reference sequence). The chain's CDR3 is CSAEGRNQPQHF. Here the CDR3 DNA reads TGCAGTGCTGAGGGCCGAAATCAGCCCCAGCATTTT.

This clonotype was counted only a few times. The V call is TRBV5-1, the J call TRBJ1-2; a weak D match, TRBD1 (5 bases). This CDR3 has 15 residues. Germline loops: CDR1 SGHRS, CDR2 YFSETQ. V was pared by 0 bases and J by 7 bases, with 16 bases between. The CDR3 here is CASSLATTPTGGYTF. DNA for the CDR3: TGCGCCAGCAGCTTGGCCACCACGCCCACAGGTGGCTACACCTTC. Together with reference TRBV5-1 and TRBJ1-2, the CDR3 gives the full variable domain: KAGVTQTPRYLIKTRGQQVTLSCSPISGHRSVSWYQQTPGQGLQFLFEYFSETQRNKGNFPGRFSGRQFSNSRSEMNVSTLELGDSALYLCASSLATTPTGGYTFGSGTRLTVV.

This clonotype was observed a few times. The chain has TRBV27 and TRBJ1-5, with D perhaps matching TRBD1 (5 bases). Germline V gene lookup returns CDR1 MNHEY and CDR2 SMNVEV (reference sequence). V lost 8 bases, J lost 0 bases, and 17 bases lay in between. The CDR3 has 16 amino acids. This CDR3 reads CASGPQGTFSNQPQHF. For the CDR3, the DNA is TGTGCCAGCGGACCTCAGGGCACCTTTAGCAATCAGCCCCAGCATTTT.

With regard to this clonotype: At one boundary the junction diverges from the germline segment, which might be a read error. The chain recombines TRBV24-1 with TRBJ2-4, with 12 bases lining up with TRBD2. Germline CDR1 reads KGHDR; CDR2 reads SFDVKD. The length of the CDR3 is 16 residues. CDR3 coding DNA: TGTGCCACCAGTGCCAGACTAGCGGGAGCCGAAAACATTCAGTACTTC. Amino acids: CATSARLAGAENIQYF.

The V and J genes are TRBV20-1 and TRBJ1-2; D possibly corresponds to TRBD1 (5 bases). CDR1 is DFQATT and CDR2 is SNEGSKA in the germline V gene (reference sequence). Trimming left V 1 base short and J 3 bases short, with 6 bases between. The CDR3 is made up of 12 amino acids. The CDR3 sequence is CSARAGDYGYTF. The CDR3 nucleotides read TGCAGTGCTAGAGCGGGGGACTATGGCTACACCTTC.

This clonotype was seen a handful of times. This chain connects TRBV20-1 to TRBJ2-7, with 10 bases matching TRBD2. The CDR3 runs to 15 residues. The junction had 3 bases not matched to a gene; V was cut back by 0 bases and J by 1 base. Germline-derived CDR1 and CDR2 are DFQATT and SNEGSKA (reference sequence). This CDR3 reads CSAREASGSSYEQYF. CDR3 bases: TGCAGTGCTAGAGAGGCTAGCGGGAGTTCCTACGAGCAGTACTTC.

This clonotype was picked up a small number of times. The chain has TRBV18 and TRBJ2-5; D call uncertain. The CDR3 covers 12 residues. Trimming removed 2 bases at V and 1 base at J, with 2 bases between. Germline loops: CDR1 KGHSH, CDR2 LQKENI. CDR3 DNA: TGTGCCAGCTCACCAGCCCAAGAGACCCAGTACTTC. Translating it yields CASSPAQETQYF.

The V gene is TRBV3-1, the J gene TRBJ1-2; D unclear. The V end was cut by 1 base, the J end by 7 bases, with 10 bases between. The germline V gene encodes CDR1 LGHDT and CDR2 YNNKEL (reference sequence). The CDR3 extends over 13 amino acids. CDR3 sequence: CASSQGRSSGYTF. For the CDR3, the DNA is TGTGCCAGCAGCCAAGGGCGGTCCTCTGGCTACACCTTC.

This chain joins TRBV5-1 and TRBJ2-1; 7 bases map to TRBD1. This CDR3 has 16 residues. Germline CDR1 and CDR2: SGHRS and YFSETQ. The V gene end was trimmed by 0 bases and the J gene end by 5 bases; junction bases not matched to a gene: 8. The CDR3 DNA sequence: TGCGCCAGCAGCTTGGTCGGACAGGCACTACACAATGAGCAGTTCTTC. Translation gives CASSLVGQALHNEQFF.

This chain links TRBV29-1 with TRBJ1-1, with D possibly matching TRBD1 (5 bases). The germline V gene encodes CDR1 SQVTM and CDR2 ANQGSEA. Trimming removed 0 bases from V and 5 bases from J, with 13 bases in between. CDR3 length: 14 amino acids. CDR3 in amino acids: CSVEEGRVETEAFF. CDR3 sequence (DNA): TGCAGCGTTGAAGAGGGCAGGGTCGAGACTGAAGCTTTCTTT.

The chain employs TRBV20-1 and TRBJ1-4, with 8 bases aligning to TRBD1. The V gene's germline CDR1 is DFQATT and CDR2 SNEGSKA (reference sequence). The V segment lost 2 bases and the J segment 10 bases; nucleotides outside the gene matches: 3. The CDR3 contains 12 residues. The CDR3 spells CSARQGAGKLFF. The CDR3 nucleotides read TGCAGTGCTAGACAGGGGGCTGGAAAACTGTTTTTT.

This clonotype occurred many times. The chain links TRBV20-1 to TRBJ2-5; the match to TRBD2 covers 15 bases. Germline V CDR1 and CDR2: DFQATT, SNEGSKA (reference sequence). The CDR3 loop spans 15 amino acids. The J segment lost 6 bases and the V segment lost 3 bases, leaving 5 bases of the junction unmatched. The CDR3 here is CSASPGLAGGKTQYF. The CDR3 DNA follows: TGCAGTGCTAGTCCTGGACTAGCGGGAGGGAAGACCCAGTACTTC.

This sequence joins TRBV7-6 and TRBJ2-5; perhaps D is TRBD1 or TRBD2 (6 bases each). The V gene lost 6 bases and the J gene lost 5 bases, with 22 bases spanning the gap. CDR3 length: 16 residues. CDR1 is SGHVS, CDR2 FNYEAQ, per germline. CDR3: CASSRSWGASMETQYF. In DNA form, the CDR3 reads TGTGCCAGCAGTCGTAGTTGGGGGGCTAGCATGGAGACCCAGTACTTC.

The chain is built from TRBV27 and TRBJ2-4; no firm D call. The J call may be mistaken, given a closer DNA end match to TRBJ2-7. The CDR3 is made up of 13 amino acids. CDR1 is MNHEY and CDR2 is SMNVEV in the germline V gene (reference sequence). The CDR3 nucleotides are TGTGCCAGCAGTTTCAACCCTACCTACGAGCAGTACTTC. It codes for CASSFNPTYEQYF.

The J gene is TRBJ1-2, the V gene TRBV4-2; D not certain. This CDR3 spans 13 amino acids. In germline, CDR1 is LGHNA, CDR2 YNFKEQ. V dropped 1 base and J dropped 6 bases, with 9 bases sitting between them. CDR3 nucleotides: TGTGCCAGCAGCCAAGCTCTGGGAAATGGCTACACCTTC. This sequence encodes CASSQALGNGYTF.

This chain uses TRBV20-1 with TRBJ2-1; TRBD2 might be the D (6 bases). V lost 0 bases, J lost 5 bases, and 20 bases lay in between. There are 17 residues in the CDR3. In germline, CDR1 is DFQATT, CDR2 SNEGSKA (reference sequence). The CDR3 DNA is TGCAGTGCTAGAGATCCGGGCAAGGCTAGCGCCCACAATGAGCAGTTCTTC. This sequence encodes CSARDPGKASAHNEQFF.

The V and J genes are TRBV7-6 and TRBJ2-7, with D possibly matching TRBD2 (6 bases). The CDR3 totals 14 residues. Germline CDR1 SGHVS, CDR2 FNYEAQ. V lost 4 bases to trimming and J lost 4 bases, with 14 bases between them. This CDR3 reads CASSSTNSGYEQYF. The CDR3 DNA follows: TGTGCCAGCAGCTCAACGAACAGCGGGTACGAGCAGTACTTC. The entire variable domain, with the rest obtained from reference TRBV7-6 and TRBJ2-7, is as follows: GAGVSQSPRYKVTKRGQDVALRCDPISGHVSLYWYRQALGQGPEFLTYFNYEAQQDKSGLPNDRFSAERPEGSISTLTIQRTEQRDSAMYRCASSSTNSGYEQYFGPGTRLTVT.

The chain's CDR3 is CASSQRRLDRIEQFF. CDR3 nucleotide sequence: TGCGCCAGCAGCCAAAGACGACTAGATAGAATTGAGCAGTTCTTC. The chain links TRBV4-1 to TRBJ2-1; TRBD2 might be the D (6 bases). The CDR3 length is 15 residues. The V gene lost 2 bases and the J gene lost 9 bases, with 17 bases spanning the gap. CDR1 is MGHRA, CDR2 YSYEKL, per germline.

This clonotype was observed a few times. A much bigger clone sits one base away, suggesting this may be a read error. The chain employs TRBV28 and TRBJ2-7, with TRBD1 matching over 8 bases. CDR1 is MDHEN, CDR2 SYDVKM, per germline. CDR3 length: 14 residues. V lost 5 bases and J lost 4; bases outside the gene matches: 7. CDR3 amino acids: CASSVPRGRYEQYF. In nucleotides, the CDR3 is TGTGCCAGCAGTGTGCCCAGGGGGCGGTACGAGCAGTACTTC.

The genes are TRBV29-1 and TRBJ2-7, with TRBD1 identical over 7 bases. The J segment lost 6 bases and the V segment lost 2 bases, leaving 7 bases of the junction unmatched. The CDR3 runs to 13 residues. Germline V gene sequence: CDR1 SQVTM, CDR2 ANQGSEA. CDR3 nucleotides: TGCAGCGTTGAACTACGACAGGGTGGCGAGCAGTACTTC. Amino acid sequence: CSVELRQGGEQYF.

The genes are TRBV15 and TRBJ2-5; D gene uncertain. The V gene lost 2 bases and the J gene lost 5 bases, with 6 bases spanning the gap. The CDR3 runs 12 residues. Per germline, CDR1 LNHNV and CDR2 YYDKDF (reference sequence). The CDR3 spells CATSRPFETQYF. DNA for the CDR3: TGTGCCACCAGCAGACCCTTTGAGACCCAGTACTTC.

The sample holds a few counts of this clonotype. This chain connects TRBV7-3 to TRBJ2-3, with 7 bases lining up with TRBD2. The J segment lost 6 bases and the V segment lost 5 bases, leaving 17 bases of the junction unmatched. The CDR3 runs 17 residues. CDR1 is SGHTA, CDR2 FQGTGA, per germline. This CDR3 is CASSRDPRASGWDTQYF. The CDR3 region has the DNA TGTGCCAGCAGCCGCGACCCTAGGGCTAGCGGCTGGGATACGCAGTATTTT.

There are many counts of this clonotype. The CDR3, as DNA: TGTGCCAGCAGTTTAAGGGGACGAGGGGAAGACCAAGAGACCCAGTACTTC. Translation: CASSLRGRGEDQETQYF. V usage is TRBV28 and J usage is TRBJ2-5; D assignment may be TRBD1 or TRBD2 (5 bases each). This CDR3 contains 17 residues. V dropped 2 bases and J dropped 0 bases, with 16 bases sitting between them. Germline V CDR1 and CDR2: MDHEN, SYDVKM. Supplemented by reference TRBV28 and TRBJ2-5, the full variable domain reads DVKVTQSSRYLVKRTGEKVFLECVQDMDHENMFWYRQDPGLGLRLIYFSYDVKMKEKGDIPEGYSVSREKKERFSLILESASTNQTSMYLCASSLRGRGEDQETQYFGPGTRLLVL.

This clonotype was observed a few times. The rearrangement uses TRBV20-1 and TRBJ2-6; TRBD1 aligns across 7 bases. This CDR3 is built from 19 residues. V was clipped by 3 bases and J by 1 base; unmatched bases: 15. Germline CDR1 DFQATT, CDR2 SNEGSKA (reference sequence). The CDR3 nucleotides are TGCAGTGCTAGTCCCATGACAGGGAATAAGGTTTCTGGGGCCAACGTCCTGACTTTC. This gives the protein CSASPMTGNKVSGANVLTF.

Only a few counts were recorded for this clonotype. The chain links TRBV4-3 to TRBJ2-3; D remains unclear. This CDR3 has 15 residues. Between the trimmed V and J ends, which lost 3 bases and 1 base, there was a span of 11 bases. Germline V gene data show CDR1 as LGHNA and CDR2 as YSLEER. The CDR3, as DNA: TGCGCCAGCAGCCAGACCCTTTTGGGCACAGATACGCAGTATTTT. Protein: CASSQTLLGTDTQYF.

The chain joins TRBV28 to TRBJ1-4, with D possibly matching TRBD1 (5 bases). The CDR3 spans 14 residues. Trimming took 4 bases from V and 5 from J, leaving 11 bases between them. Germline CDR1 MDHEN, CDR2 SYDVKM. The CDR3, as DNA: TGTGCCAGCAGTTCCTGGGGGGGGAATGAAAAACTGTTTTTT. Translating gives CASSSWGGNEKLFF. Full variable domain (rest looked up from reference TRBV28 and TRBJ1-4): DVKVTQSSRYLVKRTGEKVFLECVQDMDHENMFWYRQDPGLGLRLIYFSYDVKMKEKGDIPEGYSVSREKKERFSLILESASTNQTSMYLCASSSWGGNEKLFFGSGTQLSVL.

The rearrangement joins TRBV20-1 to TRBJ2-7, with TRBD2 identical over 7 bases. The germline CDR1 and CDR2 sequences are DFQATT and SNEGSKA (reference sequence). J lost 2 bases, V lost 4 bases, and 11 bases had no gene match. There are 15 residues in the CDR3. This CDR3 is CSANMRERTPYEQYF. CDR3 nucleotide sequence: TGCAGTGCTAACATGCGGGAGCGAACGCCCTACGAGCAGTACTTC.